Presented here are 5 T cell receptor beta chains from one specimen sequenced in a study of identical twins. TCRdb re-called the 5' RACE reads through MiXCR, storing one row per CDR3 protein. The sample yields around 1.7 million distinct CDR3 sequences, about 31% seen once. The sample consisted of cord blood. The receptor source for this set is a newborn girl in good health.

The gene calls are TRBV6-2 or TRBV6-3 and TRBJ2-7, with D perhaps matching TRBD2 (5 bases). V was pared by 0 bases and J by 3 bases, with 12 bases between. Germline values: CDR1 MNHEY, CDR2 SVGEGT. This CDR3 comprises 15 residues. The CDR3, as DNA: TGTGCCAGCAGTTACTCGTCCGGGGTAATCTACGAGCAGTACTTC. This codes for CASSYSSGVIYEQYF.

V and J are TRBV3-1 and TRBJ2-7, with TRBD2 matching over 13 bases. Matching the DNA end better, TRBJ2-5 makes the J call doubtful. The CDR3 is made up of 18 amino acids. Germline assignment: CDR1 LGHDT and CDR2 YNNKEL (reference sequence). CDR3 amino acids: CASSLGLAGVWGKETQYF. Here the CDR3 DNA reads TGTGCCAGCAGCCTAGGACTAGCGGGAGTTTGGGGAAAAGAGACCCAGTACTTC.

J is TRBJ2-2 and V is TRBV4-1; perhaps TRBD2 as D (6 bases). Germline CDR1 is MGHRA and CDR2 is YSYEKL. The V end lost 1 base, the J end lost 5 bases, and 8 bases lay between the germline ends. The CDR3 length is 14 residues. The CDR3: CASSQGGVTGELFF. In nucleotides, the CDR3 is TGCGCCAGCAGCCAAGGGGGGGTTACCGGGGAGCTGTTTTTT.

J is TRBJ1-2 and V is TRBV6-1; 7 bases are a match to TRBD1. The CDR3 has 13 residues. The junction had 7 bases not matched to a gene; V was cut back by 6 bases and J by 6 bases. Germline loops: CDR1 MNHNS, CDR2 SASEGT. The DNA for the CDR3 is TGTGCCAGCAGCGAGGGGGCCCATGATGGCTACACCTTC. It codes for CASSEGAHDGYTF.

To note about this clonotype: No conserved phenylalanine or tryptophan ends this CDR3, so it is likely a read error. The DNA is omitted, as the CDR3 cannot be located on it reliably, and the CDR3 follows TCRdb's listing. V usage is TRBV28 and J usage is TRBJ1-5; whether TRBD1, the table's D call, matches the DNA was not checked. With termini counted, the CDR3 has 15 amino acids. Germline-derived CDR1 and CDR2 are MDHEN and SYDVKM. The CDR3 is CASSTPGGAISPSIL.